This T cell receptor (beta chain) was sequenced during a study of blood T cell repertoires in COVID-19. Study-level background: Some COVID-19 samples were acute and others convalescent; all came from the United States, Italy and Spain. Sample material is recorded as cDNA or gDNA derived from T cells, B-cell-depleted T cells, or PBMCs.

In the source study's methods: Reference gene primer amplification gave estimated nucleated cell counts. Clones were sequenced by immunoSEQ multiplex PCR, and TCRdb holds only the in-frame ones, with some missing. V and J calls plus clone size are reproduced from that table; the DNA served to infer D and trimming. The table includes fewer than 300,000 clones, 70% to 90% detected once. Trimming cost V 7 bases and J 5 bases; bases outside gene matches: 13. Germline V gene data show CDR1 as SGHTA and CDR2 as FQGNSA. CDR3 length: 15 amino acids. This chain uses TRBV7-2 with TRBJ2-5; 7 bases map to TRBD2. The sequencing sample was made of peripheral blood. The sequence was collected from a man aged 50-59 years with active or convalescent COVID-19. The DNA of the CDR3 is TGTGCCAGCATCGCTTCAAACGGGAGGCGGGAGACCCAGTACTTC. As protein: CASIASNGRRETQYF.